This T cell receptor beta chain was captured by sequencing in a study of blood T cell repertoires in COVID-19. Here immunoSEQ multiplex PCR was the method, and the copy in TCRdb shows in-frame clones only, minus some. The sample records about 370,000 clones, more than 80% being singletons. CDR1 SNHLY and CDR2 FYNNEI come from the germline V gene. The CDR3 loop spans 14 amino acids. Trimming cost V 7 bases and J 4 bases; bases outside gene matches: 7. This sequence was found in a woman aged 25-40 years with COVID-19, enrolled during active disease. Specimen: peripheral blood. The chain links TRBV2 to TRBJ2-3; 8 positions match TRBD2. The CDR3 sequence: CASIQRGWADTQYF. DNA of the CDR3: TGTGCCAGCATACAGCGGGGGTGGGCAGATACGCAGTATTTT.